This section outlines one T cell receptor beta chain sequence together with its context. The data derive from a study of blood T cell repertoires in COVID-19. About the study: Spain, Italy and the United States supplied samples that represented acute and convalescent COVID-19. From T cells, B-cell-depleted T cells, or PBMCs came the material, which was cDNA or gDNA.

The V end lost 10 bases, the J end lost 8 bases, and 12 bases lay between the germline ends. Germline values: CDR1 ENHRY, CDR2 SYGVKD. This CDR3 has 11 amino acids. Some clones are missing from TCRdb's copy, which holds only in-frame ones; the method was immunoSEQ multiplex PCR. The sample has fewer than 90,000 clones; about 87% are singletons. Sequenced sample: peripheral blood. This chain links TRBV10-3 with TRBJ2-1, with D possibly TRBD2 on 6 matching bases. This receptor was obtained from a man aged 55 to 69 with acute or convalescent COVID-19. The chain's CDR3 is CATYGGDEQFF. DNA for the CDR3: TGTGCCACCTACGGCGGGGATGAGCAGTTCTTC.